A selection of T cell receptor beta chains follows, all from one sample in a study of cytomegalovirus exposure and HLA in healthy donors. Sequencing was performed with immunoSEQ multiplex PCR; in TCRdb, only in-frame clones are kept and a portion is missing. The table has 95,000 to 110,000 clones, roughly 82% seen once. Sequencing input: PBMCs. These TCRs come from a male donor in good health and CMV-seronegative. Both conserved end residues are part of each CDR3. The D gene is left open where the match is weak. Clone size is given for some rows only: seen once, a few or many times, or a class if the clone is expanded.

V	D	J	size	CDR3	DNA
TRBV6-5	TRBD1	TRBJ1-2	once	CASSYRDRREGYTF	TGTGCCAGCAGTTACCGGGACAGGAGGGAGGGCTACACCTTC
TRBV29-1	.	TRBJ2-7	.	CSVVSGGTSYEQYF	TGCAGCGTTGTAAGTGGGGGGACTTCCTACGAGCAGTACTTC
TRBV29-1	.	TRBJ2-2	.	CSMEGDTGELFF	TGCAGCATGGAGGGAGACACCGGGGAGCTGTTTTTT
TRBV6-1	.	TRBJ1-1	.	CASSEAGGWLRTEAFF	TGTGCCAGCAGTGAAGCTGGGGGCTGGTTGCGGACTGAAGCTTTCTTT
TRBV27	TRBD2	TRBJ2-7	.	CASSFLGTRFYEQYF	TGTGCCAGCAGTTTCCTCGGGACTAGATTCTACGAGCAGTACTTC
TRBV18	.	TRBJ1-1	few	CASSPTGGTEAFF	TGTGCCAGCTCCCCGACCGGAGGGACTGAAGCTTTCTTT
TRBV29-1	TRBD2	TRBJ2-1	.	CSVFPGTSGSNEQFF	TGCAGCGTTTTCCCCGGGACTAGCGGATCCAATGAGCAGTTCTTC
TRBV19	TRBD1	TRBJ2-7	once	CASSGGTGLYEQYF	TGTGCCAGTAGCGGCGGGACAGGCCTCTACGAGCAGTACTTC
TRBV5-1	.	TRBJ1-4	.	CASRLDRTELFF	TGCGCCAGCAGACTCGACAGGACGGAACTGTTTTTT
TRBV28	TRBD2	TRBJ2-7	.	CASWTSGRGEQYF	TGTGCCAGCTGGACTAGCGGGAGGGGCGAGCAGTACTTC
TRBV30	TRBD2	TRBJ2-7	.	CAWTRLAGSFGEQYF	TGTGCCTGGACTAGGCTAGCGGGTTCCTTCGGGGAGCAGTACTTC
TRBV9	TRBD1	TRBJ1-2	.	CASSPRDRDLYGYTF	TGTGCCAGCAGCCCCCGGGACAGGGACCTATATGGCTACACCTTC
TRBV5-1	.	TRBJ2-7	.	CASSHSRSYEQYF	TGCGCCAGCAGCCACTCTAGGTCCTACGAGCAGTACTTC
TRBV9	TRBD1	TRBJ2-7	.	CASSRGQGSYEQYF	TGTGCCAGCAGCAGAGGACAGGGATCCTACGAGCAGTACTTC
TRBV27	.	TRBJ1-1	.	CASSSYTEAFF	TGTGCCAGCAGTTCCTACACTGAAGCTTTCTTT
TRBV6-6	.	TRBJ1-3	.	CASRPGMTGNTIYF	TGTGCCAGCAGACCAGGAATGACTGGAAACACCATATATTTT
TRBV6-1	TRBD1	TRBJ2-3	.	CASSRQGSTDTQYF	TGTGCCAGCAGCAGACAGGGCAGCACAGATACGCAGTATTTT
TRBV5-1	TRBD1	TRBJ1-1	.	CASSLRTGGLRRGTEAFF	TGCGCCAGCAGCTTGCGGACAGGGGGCCTACGCCGTGGTACTGAAGCTTTCTTT
TRBV5-6	TRBD2	TRBJ2-7	.	CASSLGLAGFEQYF	TGTGCCAGCAGCTTGGGACTAGCGGGATTCGAGCAGTACTTC
TRBV6-1	.	TRBJ1-2	.	CASGDTPANYGYTF	TGTGCCAGCGGGGACACCCCGGCCAACTATGGCTACACCTTC
TRBV6-5	TRBD1	TRBJ1-4	.	CASSSGTGGGKLFF	TGTGCCAGCAGCTCCGGGACAGGGGGTGGAAAACTGTTTTTT
TRBV29-1	.	TRBJ1-1	few	CSSDSGNTEAFF	TGCAGCTCGGACAGTGGTAACACTGAAGCTTTCTTT
TRBV4-1	.	TRBJ2-3	few	CASSQDRGGRTDTQYF	TGCGCCAGCAGCCAAGATCGTGGCGGTCGCACAGATACGCAGTATTTT
TRBV29-1	TRBD1	TRBJ1-1	.	CSVTGGIRGTEAFF	TGCAGCGTAACAGGGGGAATCCGAGGGACTGAAGCTTTCTTT
TRBV7-9	TRBD1	TRBJ2-7	.	CASSLGTDKRYEQYF	TGTGCCAGCAGCCTCGGGACAGACAAGAGATACGAGCAGTACTTC
TRBV19	TRBD2	TRBJ2-7	.	CASSIVGAGSYEQYF	TGTGCCAGTAGTATAGTTGGAGCGGGGTCCTACGAGCAGTACTTC
TRBV6-6	TRBD1	TRBJ2-3	.	CASSSKTGGVDTQYF	TGTGCCAGCAGTTCCAAGACAGGGGGCGTAGATACGCAGTATTTT
TRBV27	TRBD2	TRBJ2-3	.	CASSLLGREGLRTDTQYF	TGTGCCAGCAGTTTGTTGGGGCGGGAGGGCCTTCGCACAGATACGCAGTATTTT
TRBV6-6	TRBD1	TRBJ2-7	.	CASSYSRGTVAYEQYF	TGTGCCAGCAGTTACTCGAGAGGGACAGTCGCCTACGAGCAGTACTTC
TRBV2	TRBD1	TRBJ2-2	.	CASDRQGASGELFF	TGTGCCAGCGATCGACAGGGGGCATCTGGGGAGCTGTTTTTT
TRBV5-1	.	TRBJ2-1	.	CASSLDSSNYNEQFF	TGCGCCAGCAGCTTGGATAGCAGCAATTACAATGAGCAGTTCTTC
TRBV6-6	TRBD2	TRBJ2-5	once	CASSPSGGETQYF	TGTGCCAGCAGTCCTAGCGGGGGGGAGACCCAGTACTTC
TRBV2	.	TRBJ1-1	.	CASTERLNTEAFF	TGTGCCAGCACCGAGCGTCTGAACACTGAAGCTTTCTTT
TRBV2	TRBD2	TRBJ2-3	.	CASSEVLRRGREGTQSADTQYF	TGTGCCAGCAGTGAAGTCCTCAGAAGGGGGCGGGAGGGCACCCAGAGCGCAGATACGCAGTATTTT
TRBV19	.	TRBJ1-4	.	CASTDSYANEKLFF	TGTGCCAGTACAGACAGTTATGCTAATGAAAAACTGTTTTTT